This T cell receptor beta chain derives from a study of cytomegalovirus exposure and HLA in healthy donors. Study-level points and caveats: Most subjects' HLA-A and HLA-B alleles were reportedly predicted from TCR beta sequences. In an earlier analysis, in some 500 donors, most V segments appeared productive either ~90% or ~30% of the time. Later genetic work tied a missense DCLRE1C variant to beta-chain V and J trimming. In a later analysis, common viral pathogens appeared linked to several of the most significant clusters.

V trimming: 0 bases; J trimming: 6 bases; junction bases outside the gene matches: 7. Germline loops: CDR1 SGHRS, CDR2 YFSETQ. The CDR3 consists of 15 residues. This clone was counted a single time. Its antigen remains unknown. The study ran its PCR with 60 Vbeta and 13 Jbeta primers. Clones were read by immunoSEQ multiplex PCR, and TCRdb kept only the in-frame ones, dropping some. The data contain some 130,000 clones, 82% of them seen just once; the ten biggest clones take up about 10%. Sequenced sample: PBMCs. V is TRBV5-1 and J is TRBJ1-2; TRBD1 matches 8 bases. The receptor's source is a male donor in good health and CMV-seropositive. Here the CDR3 DNA reads TGCGCCAGCAGCTTGGATCTGACAGGGGTAAATGGCTACACCTTC. The encoded protein is CASSLDLTGVNGYTF.